These 28 T cell receptor beta chains were all obtained from the same sample, sequenced in a study of blood T cell repertoires in COVID-19. The repertoire was sequenced with immunoSEQ multiplex PCR; TCRdb's copy has only in-frame clones and lacks some. This sample has approximately 51,000 clones, with more than 75% found just once. The material sequenced was peripheral blood. These TCRs come from a man in his forties or fifties with active COVID-19.

This clone was observed a handful of times. The J gene is TRBJ2-7, the V gene TRBV2; TRBD2 agrees at 7 bases. CDR1 SNHLY and CDR2 FYNNEI come from the germline V gene. The junction had 6 bases not matched to a gene; V was cut back by 4 bases and J by 3 bases. The CDR3 has 14 amino acids. CDR3 sequence reads: CASSVGLADYEQYF. CDR3 DNA: TGTGCCAGCAGTGTAGGGCTAGCGGACTACGAGCAGTACTTC.

Sample share makes this clone medium-sized. The CDR3 DNA is TGTGCCAGTAGTCTACGGACAGGGGGTCTTGAAGCTTTCTTT. Amino acid sequence: CASSLRTGGLEAFF. The chain carries TRBV19 and TRBJ1-1; 10 nucleotides match TRBD1. The germline CDR1 and CDR2 sequences are LNHDA and SQIVND (reference sequence). Trimming at V came to 5 bases and at J to 7 bases, leaving 7 bases not matched to a gene. This CDR3 comprises 14 residues.

The chain uses TRBV20-1 and TRBJ1-4, with D hard to call. The CDR3 is 11 residues long. The V gene's germline CDR1 is DFQATT and CDR2 SNEGSKA (reference sequence). CDR3: CSAIRGEKLFF. DNA of the CDR3: TGCAGCGCAATCCGGGGTGAAAAACTGTTTTTT.

The chain employs TRBV5-6 and TRBJ1-2; a weak D match, TRBD1 (5 bases). Germline loops: CDR1 SGHDT, CDR2 YYEEEE. The CDR3 has 14 residues. V was clipped by 6 bases and J by 0 bases, with 12 bases between them. The CDR3 DNA follows: TGTGCCAGCACCTTCAGGGATACTAACTATGGCTACACCTTC. Translating gives CASTFRDTNYGYTF.

The chain combines TRBV20-1 with TRBJ2-1, with TRBD2 matching over 9 bases. This CDR3 has 14 residues. The V segment lost 3 bases and the J segment 4 bases; nucleotides outside the gene matches: 4. CDR1 DFQATT and CDR2 SNEGSKA come from the germline V gene (reference sequence). The CDR3 loop is CSASGRGGYNEQFF. The CDR3 DNA follows: TGCAGTGCTAGTGGGCGGGGGGGGTACAATGAGCAGTTCTTC.

The V gene is TRBV2, the J gene TRBJ2-7; possibly TRBD2 for D (6 bases). Trimming left V 6 bases short and J 7 bases short, with 10 bases between. This CDR3 contains 11 residues. Germline V gives CDR1 SNHLY, CDR2 FYNNEI. CDR3 coding DNA: TGTGCCAGCAGAGCCGGACTAGAGCAGTACTTC. The encoded protein is CASRAGLEQYF.

The rearrangement links TRBV6-5 to TRBJ1-3; no reliable D call. The V end lost 4 bases, the J end lost 4 bases, and 11 bases lay between the germline ends. Per the germline V gene, CDR1 is MNHEY and CDR2 is SVGAGI. This CDR3 is 14 amino acids long. In DNA form, the CDR3 reads TGTGCCAGCAGTTCGCTAGGCCCGGGAAACACCATATATTTT. Its protein is CASSSLGPGNTIYF.

This clone was seen a single time. The chain combines TRBV5-1 with TRBJ2-7; 7 bases fit TRBD1. Germline values: CDR1 SGHRS, CDR2 YFSETQ. J was trimmed by 4 bases and V by 0 bases; bases with no gene match: 4. The CDR3 is made up of 14 amino acids. The CDR3 loop is CASSLETGRYEQYF. The CDR3 DNA is TGCGCCAGCAGCTTGGAGACAGGGCGTTACGAGCAGTACTTC.

Concerning this clone: Additional DNA sequences in this sample encode the identical CDR3. The rearrangement uses TRBV5-1 and TRBJ2-7, with D unresolved. Trimming pared 0 bases from V and 3 bases from J, leaving 7 bases between. Looked up from germline, CDR1 is SGHRS and CDR2 is YFSETQ. The CDR3 runs 13 residues. CDR3 coding DNA: TGCGCCAGCAGCTTGGTGGCAGACTACGAGCAGTACTTC. It yields the protein CASSLVADYEQYF.

This clone came up a few times. The rearrangement joins TRBV18 to TRBJ2-7; 7 nucleotides match TRBD1. The CDR3 has 15 amino acids. The V and J ends lost 3 bases and 4 bases, in that order; junction bases with no gene match: 9. Germline CDR1 and CDR2: KGHSH and LQKENI. CDR3 in amino acids: CASSPRTGVRYEQYF. The DNA of the CDR3 is TGTGCCAGCTCACCGCGAACAGGGGTAAGGTACGAGCAGTACTTC.

The chain links TRBV4-1 to TRBJ2-1, with TRBD1 as a possible D gene (5 bases). This CDR3 has 15 residues. Germline V gives CDR1 MGHRA, CDR2 YSYEKL. V gave up 1 base and J gave up 5 bases, with 12 bases separating them. The CDR3 sequence: CASSQAQAIHNEQFF. Here the CDR3 DNA reads TGCGCCAGCAGCCAAGCACAGGCAATCCACAATGAGCAGTTCTTC.

This clone was recorded once. The chain is built from TRBV19 and TRBJ1-1; D is ambiguous. From germline, CDR1 is LNHDA and CDR2 SQIVND (reference sequence). This CDR3 has 12 amino acids. Between the trimmed V and J ends, which lost 7 bases and 6 bases, there was a span of 12 bases. The CDR3 here is CASNRPQSEAFF. For the CDR3, the DNA is TGTGCCAGTAACCGCCCTCAGTCTGAAGCTTTCTTT.

V and J are TRBV5-1 and TRBJ2-5; 7 bases agree with TRBD2. CDR1 and CDR2 from the germline V gene are SGHRS and YFSETQ. V dropped 4 bases and J dropped 4; count of bases not matched to a gene: 4. This CDR3 is 13 amino acids long. CDR3 nucleotides: TGCGCCAGCAGCACGCCGGGGGGAGAGACCCAGTACTTC. The encoded protein is CASSTPGGETQYF. Complete variable domain (other parts from reference TRBV5-1 and TRBJ2-5): KAGVTQTPRYLIKTRGQQVTLSCSPISGHRSVSWYQQTPGQGLQFLFEYFSETQRNKGNFPGRFSGRQFSNSRSEMNVSTLELGDSALYLCASSTPGGETQYFGPGTRLLVL.

This sequence joins TRBV30 and TRBJ2-7; a weak D match, TRBD2 (6 bases). V shed 7 bases and J shed 0 bases, with 10 bases lying between them. The length of the CDR3 is 12 residues. Germline V gene data show CDR1 as GTSNPN and CDR2 as SVGIG (reference sequence). CDR3 DNA sequence: TGTGCCTCTGATAGCGGCTCCTACGAGCAGTACTTC. Its protein is CASDSGSYEQYF.

The V call is TRBV6-4, the J call TRBJ2-1; D is perhaps TRBD1 (6 bases). The germline CDR1 and CDR2 sequences are MRHNA and SNTAGT. The length of the CDR3 is 16 residues. The V gene lost 5 bases and the J gene lost 4 bases, with 18 bases spanning the gap. The DNA of the CDR3 is TGTGCCAGCAGTCTCAATTCCGTGGGACAATACAATGAGCAGTTCTTC. This encodes CASSLNSVGQYNEQFF.

This chain uses TRBV12-3 or TRBV12-4 with TRBJ1-2, with D possibly TRBD1 on 5 matching bases. The length of the CDR3 is 13 residues. The V gene lost 6 bases and the J gene lost 3 bases, with 11 bases spanning the gap. CDR3 bases: TGTGCCAGCAGGGGGGGGACCGACTATGGCTACACCTTC. This gives the protein CASRGGTDYGYTF.

This chain uses TRBV6-6 with TRBJ2-3; TRBD2 matches at 9 bases. V trimming: 5 bases; J trimming: 3 bases; junction bases outside the gene matches: 6. Germline CDR1 reads MNHNY; CDR2 reads SVGAGI (reference sequence). The CDR3 covers 15 residues. The CDR3 nucleotides read TGTGCCAGCAGTGCCTTTAGCGGGAGAACAGATACGCAGTATTTT. Protein sequence: CASSAFSGRTDTQYF.

The chain uses TRBV30 and TRBJ1-5; 9 nucleotides align to TRBD1. The CDR3 consists of 12 residues. The V gene's germline CDR1 is GTSNPN and CDR2 SVGIG (reference sequence). Here the CDR3 DNA reads TGTGCACTTGACAGGGGGAATCAGCCCCAGCATTTT. Amino acid sequence: CALDRGNQPQHF. The variable domain in full, completed from reference TRBV30 and TRBJ1-5, reads SQTIHQWPATLVQPVGSPLSLECTVEGTSNPNLYWYRQAAGRGLQLLFYSVGIGQISSEVPQNLSASRPQDRQFILSSKKLLLSDSGFYLCALDRGNQPQHFGDGTRLSIL.

Details on this clone: One end of the junction does not line up with germline, which may come from a read error. The rearrangement joins TRBV11-2 to TRBJ1-2, with D possibly being TRBD1 (6 bases). Germline V gene sequence: CDR1 SGHAT, CDR2 FQNNGV. This CDR3 spans 14 amino acids. CDR3 sequence reads: CASRLDAGADGYTF. The CDR3 nucleotides read TGTGCCAGCAGATTAGACGCGGGGGCGGATGGCTACACCTTC.

A word on this clone: An end of the junction does not agree with germline; a read error may underlie this. The chain joins TRBV5-6 to TRBJ2-1; D is unresolved. Germline V gives CDR1 SGHDT, CDR2 YYEEEE. This CDR3 is built from 13 residues. As DNA, the CDR3 is TGTGCCAGCAGCTTGTTGAGCTACGATGAGCAGTTCTTC. Its protein product is CASSLLSYDEQFF. Looking up the rest from reference TRBV5-6 and TRBJ2-1 gives the full variable domain: DAGVTQSPTHLIKTRGQQVTLRCSPKSGHDTVSWYQQALGQGPQFIFQYYEEEERQRGNFPDRFSGHQFPNYSSELNVNALLLGDSALYLCASSLLSYDEQFFGPGTRLTVL.

V is TRBV5-1 and J is TRBJ1-6; tentatively, D is TRBD1 (5 bases). V lost 2 bases and J 6 bases, leaving 21 bases between the germline ends. The CDR3 is 18 amino acids. Germline lookup yields CDR1 SGHRS and CDR2 YFSETQ. CDR3 loop: CASSLGDAPRRGNSPLHF. In DNA form, the CDR3 reads TGCGCCAGCAGCTTAGGAGACGCTCCCCGGAGGGGTAATTCACCCCTCCACTTT.

V gene TRBV5-1 combines with J gene TRBJ2-3; the D gene is possibly TRBD2 (6 bases). Germline lookup yields CDR1 SGHRS and CDR2 YFSETQ. Trimming removed 0 bases at V and 5 bases at J, with 19 bases between. There are 17 residues in the CDR3. The CDR3 sequence: CASSLAEVWEVEDTQYF. In DNA form, the CDR3 reads TGCGCCAGCAGCTTGGCCGAGGTCTGGGAGGTTGAAGATACGCAGTATTTT.

This clone is a singleton in its sample. The chain recombines TRBV7-9 with TRBJ2-4; 7 positions match TRBD2. Germline values: CDR1 SEHNR, CDR2 FQNEAQ (reference sequence). The CDR3 runs to 15 residues. V dropped 3 bases and J dropped 0; count of bases not matched to a gene: 2. CDR3 protein: CASSFGGIAKNIQYF. The CDR3 nucleotides read TGTGCCAGCAGCTTCGGGGGGATAGCCAAAAACATTCAGTACTTC.

The gene calls are TRBV6-1 and TRBJ2-7; D unclear. The germline gives CDR1 MNHNS, CDR2 SASEGT. The CDR3 has 14 residues. The V gene lost 0 bases and the J gene lost 3 bases, with 9 bases spanning the gap. The CDR3 sequence: CASSEAGFGYEQYF. The CDR3 DNA follows: TGTGCCAGCAGTGAAGCCGGGTTTGGCTACGAGCAGTACTTC.

The chain combines TRBV7-6 with TRBJ2-5, with a weak D call TRBD1 (5 bases). Between the trimmed V and J ends, which lost 1 base and 1 base, there was a span of 13 bases. CDR3 length: 16 residues. The V gene's germline CDR1 is SGHVS and CDR2 FNYEAQ. Here the CDR3 reads CASSLGQGALQETQYF. In DNA form, the CDR3 reads TGTGCCAGCAGCTTAGGGCAGGGCGCGCTCCAAGAGACCCAGTACTTC.

The chain links TRBV5-5 to TRBJ1-1; TRBD1 matches at 9 bases. V lost 6 bases and J lost 2; bases outside the gene matches: 5. The CDR3 is made up of 14 amino acids. The germline V gene has CDR1 SGHKS and CDR2 YYEKEE (reference sequence). The CDR3 region has the DNA TGTGCCAGCACCTACAGGGGGCCTAACACTGAAGCTTTCTTT. Amino acid sequence: CASTYRGPNTEAFF.

This sequence joins TRBV19 and TRBJ2-1; 16 nucleotides match TRBD2. This CDR3 region has 15 residues. Trimming took 6 bases from V and 8 from J; bases not matched to a gene: 4. Germline V CDR1 and CDR2: LNHDA, SQIVND (reference sequence). The chain's CDR3 is CASSDGTSGRDEQFF. DNA for the CDR3: TGTGCCAGTAGCGACGGGACTAGCGGGAGGGATGAGCAGTTCTTC.

CDR3 region: CASSSRQAVYGYTF. The CDR3 DNA reads TGTGCCAGCAGCTCCCGACAGGCCGTTTATGGCTACACCTTC. The chain couples TRBV5-4 to TRBJ1-2, with D tentatively TRBD1 (6 bases). V dropped 3 bases and J dropped 5 bases, with 14 bases sitting between them. CDR1 and CDR2 (germline): SGHNT, YYREEE (reference sequence). The CDR3 has 14 amino acids.